Each of the 21 T cell receptor beta chains below was sequenced from the same sample in a study of blood T cells in healthy people across ages. Sample-barcoded 5' priming and a J-beta primer mix drove a second PCR of 7 to 11 cycles. TCRdb used MiXCR to reprocess the 5' RACE reads, holding one entry per CDR3 protein. In the table there are about 1.4 million distinct CDR3 sequences, 55% to 75% of which are singletons. The sequenced sample consisted of blood. These receptors originate from a man younger than 35 in good health.

In nucleotides, the CDR3 is TGCAGCGTTTCTAGCGGGAGTCCCTACGAGCAGTACTTC. Translated, it gives CSVSSGSPYEQYF. The chain couples TRBV29-1 to TRBJ2-7; 10 bases are shared with TRBD2. Germline assignment: CDR1 SQVTM and CDR2 ANQGSEA. CDR3 length: 13 residues. V lost 5 bases, J lost 2 bases, and 3 bases stayed unmatched.

V is TRBV20-1 and J is TRBJ2-4; 12 nucleotides match TRBD2. The CDR3 spans 12 residues. Germline-derived CDR1 and CDR2 are DFQATT and SNEGSKA (reference sequence). The V gene end was trimmed by 1 base and the J gene end by 15 bases; junction bases not matched to a gene: 4. The CDR3 sequence is CSARGTSGVGYF. CDR3 sequence (DNA): TGCAGTGCTAGAGGGACTAGCGGGGTAGGGTACTTC.

This clonotype was detected only once. This sequence joins TRBV5-1 and TRBJ1-5; 9 nucleotides agree with TRBD1. The CDR3 is 16 amino acids. The V and J ends lost 4 bases and 3 bases, in that order; junction bases with no gene match: 8. CDR1 SGHRS and CDR2 YFSETQ come from the germline V gene. The CDR3 loop reads CASSPGTGNINQPQHF. CDR3 coding DNA: TGCGCCAGCAGCCCCGGGACAGGGAACATCAATCAGCCCCAGCATTTT.

V gene TRBV29-1 combines with J gene TRBJ2-2, with TRBD2 matching over 8 bases. CDR1 is SQVTM, CDR2 ANQGSEA, per germline. The CDR3 runs to 14 residues. Written as DNA, the CDR3 is TGCAGTGTCGATAGCGGGGAGAACACCGGGGAGCTGTTTTTT. As protein: CSVDSGENTGELFF.

This rearrangement joins TRBV20-1 to TRBJ1-2; a weak D match, TRBD1 (6 bases). Trimming pared 0 bases from V and 4 bases from J, leaving 12 bases between. Germline values: CDR1 DFQATT, CDR2 SNEGSKA (reference sequence). CDR3 length: 14 residues. The DNA of the CDR3 is TGCAGTGCTAGAGACTACGGCAGGGGCTATGGCTACACCTTC. Protein product: CSARDYGRGYGYTF.

This clonotype appeared a single time. The chain couples TRBV4-1 to TRBJ2-7, with D maybe TRBD1 (5 bases). CDR3 length: 19 amino acids. Germline CDR1 MGHRA, CDR2 YSYEKL. V was pared by 0 bases and J by 0 bases, with 21 bases between. The CDR3 sequence: CASSQDPNLWTLSSYEQYF. The CDR3 nucleotides are TGCGCCAGCAGCCAAGATCCAAACCTTTGGACACTGAGCTCCTACGAGCAGTACTTC.

The table lists this clonotype with a few counts. The CDR3 loop is CATSRGLAGSYEQYF. The CDR3 nucleotides read TGTGCCACCAGCAGGGGACTAGCGGGCTCCTACGAGCAGTACTTC. V and J are TRBV15 and TRBJ2-7; TRBD2 agrees at 12 bases. The trim removed 3 bases at V and 0 bases at J, leaving 0 bases unmatched. This CDR3 is 15 amino acids long. Germline CDR1 is LNHNV and CDR2 is YYDKDF (reference sequence).

This rearrangement joins TRBV10-3 to TRBJ2-7; D call uncertain. The germline gives CDR1 ENHRY, CDR2 SYGVKD. CDR3 length: 15 residues. Trimming shortened V by 0 bases and J by 2 bases, and 11 bases separated the two germline ends. The CDR3 here is CAISESVGTAYEQYF. The DNA of the CDR3 is TGTGCCATCAGTGAGTCGGTGGGCACCGCCTACGAGCAGTACTTC.

J is TRBJ2-3 and V is TRBV25-1, with 12 positions matching TRBD2. From germline, CDR1 is MGHDK and CDR2 SYGVNS. The J segment lost 4 bases and the V segment lost 5 bases, leaving 13 bases of the junction unmatched. The CDR3 has 18 residues. CDR3 bases: TGTGCCAGCAGTTCCCACCACAGACTAGCGGGGGCCCCAGATACGCAGTATTTT. It codes for CASSSHHRLAGAPDTQYF.

The chain recombines TRBV18 with TRBJ2-5; the match to TRBD1 covers 7 bases. The J call may be mistaken, given a closer DNA end match to TRBJ2-7. This CDR3 region has 17 residues. Germline V gene sequence: CDR1 KGHSH, CDR2 LQKENI. Written as DNA, the CDR3 is TGTGCCAGCTCATCTTCTTTGGGGGACAGTTACCCCTACGAGCAGTACTTC. Encoded protein: CASSSSLGDSYPYEQYF.

This chain connects TRBV12-3 or TRBV12-4 to TRBJ1-2; perhaps TRBD1 as D (6 bases). Trimming pared 6 bases from V and 0 bases from J, leaving 20 bases between. The CDR3 extends over 17 amino acids. CDR3 amino acids: CASSPGTRALANYGYTF. The CDR3 DNA follows: TGTGCCAGCAGCCCCGGGACAAGGGCCTTAGCTAACTATGGCTACACCTTC.

J is TRBJ2-1 and V is TRBV20-1; TRBD1 aligns across 10 bases. The length of the CDR3 is 15 residues. Germline V gene data show CDR1 as DFQATT and CDR2 as SNEGSKA (reference sequence). V was clipped by 6 bases and J by 9 bases; unmatched bases: 14. The CDR3 DNA reads as TGCAGTGCGGAAGGGGGGACAGGGGTTCACTCTGAGCAGTTCTTC. This translates into CSAEGGTGVHSEQFF.

V is TRBV20-1 and J is TRBJ2-4; 8 positions match TRBD1. Losses at the gene ends were 5 bases for V and 10 bases for J; bases not matched to a gene: 4. The CDR3 runs 11 residues. Germline V lookup: CDR1 DFQATT, CDR2 SNEGSKA (reference sequence). CDR3 region: CSAGTGHIQYF. The CDR3 bases are TGCAGTGCTGGGACAGGTCATATTCAGTACTTC.

This clonotype appeared once. The rearrangement links TRBV11-2 to TRBJ2-1; TRBD1 matches 11 bases. Germline assignment: CDR1 SGHAT and CDR2 FQNNGV. This CDR3 is built from 15 residues. The V gene end was trimmed by 5 bases and the J gene end by 5 bases; junction bases not matched to a gene: 5. This CDR3 is CASSIGQGAHNEQFF. The CDR3 DNA is TGTGCCAGCAGCATCGGACAGGGGGCCCACAATGAGCAGTTCTTC.

This clonotype was counted once. This sequence joins TRBV2 and TRBJ2-1; D may be TRBD2 (6 bases). The CDR3 is 13 residues long. V lost 8 bases, J lost 6 bases, and 14 bases lay in between. CDR1 SNHLY and CDR2 FYNNEI come from the germline V gene. The CDR3 sequence is CASQGLPGNEQFF. The CDR3 nucleotides read TGTGCCAGCCAAGGACTACCCGGCAATGAGCAGTTCTTC.

V is TRBV4-2 and J is TRBJ2-5, with D possibly being TRBD2 (5 bases). The germline CDR1 and CDR2 sequences are LGHNA and YNFKEQ. V dropped 1 base and J dropped 13 bases, with 13 bases sitting between them. CDR3 length: 12 amino acids. DNA for the CDR3: TGTGCCAGCAGCCAAGGCGGGTCTCGATGGTACTTC. It codes for CASSQGGSRWYF.

The chain combines TRBV20-1 with TRBJ2-7, with 13 bases matching TRBD2. V lost 6 bases to trimming and J lost 4 bases; unmatched junction nucleotides: 15. The CDR3 length is 17 residues. The V gene's germline CDR1 is DFQATT and CDR2 SNEGSKA (reference sequence). The CDR3 DNA reads TGCAGTGCCACCGGACTAGCGGGAGAGCGGGGAGGATACGAGCAGTACTTC. Translation gives CSATGLAGERGGYEQYF.

The chain recombines TRBV5-1 with TRBJ2-7; no clear D. The germline V and J ends were trimmed by 4 bases and 0 bases, with 14 bases remaining between them. Germline lookup yields CDR1 SGHRS and CDR2 YFSETQ. The CDR3 extends over 15 amino acids. The CDR3 reads CASSPSNEASYEQYF. In DNA, the CDR3 is TGCGCCAGCAGCCCATCTAATGAGGCCTCCTACGAGCAGTACTTC.

This clonotype was detected a few times. CDR3 protein: CSATHGTSYEQFF. The CDR3 region has the DNA TGCAGTGCTACTCATGGGACTAGCTATGAGCAGTTCTTC. The rearrangement joins TRBV20-1 to TRBJ2-1; 9 nucleotides align to TRBD2. The CDR3 covers 13 residues. V was pared by 4 bases and J by 8 bases, with 6 bases of the junction left unmatched. The V gene's germline CDR1 is DFQATT and CDR2 SNEGSKA (reference sequence).

This clonotype has a handful of counts. The V and J genes are TRBV2 and TRBJ1-5; the D gene is possibly TRBD1 (6 bases). Germline V CDR1 and CDR2: SNHLY, FYNNEI. The CDR3 is 13 amino acids. V was shortened by 5 bases and J by 4 bases, with 9 bases between the two germline ends. CDR3 sequence reads: CASSRTENQPQHF. CDR3 sequence (DNA): TGTGCCAGCAGTAGGACAGAGAATCAGCCCCAGCATTTT.

The chain has TRBV20-1 and TRBJ2-7; no clear D gene. Trimming left V 3 bases short and J 3 bases short, with 9 bases between. CDR1 DFQATT and CDR2 SNEGSKA come from the germline V gene (reference sequence). The CDR3 runs to 12 residues. CDR3 loop: CSASGLGYEQYF. In DNA, the CDR3 is TGCAGTGCTAGTGGCTTGGGCTACGAGCAGTACTTC.